A selection of T cell receptor beta chains follows, all from one sample in a study of T cells after yellow fever vaccination. Each CDR3 protein gets one entry after TCRdb re-called the 5' RACE reads with MiXCR. The top ten hold 11% to 15% of the sample, which has hundreds of thousands of distinct CDR3 sequences, 13% seen once. Sequencing was performed on PBMCs, taken on the day of the yellow fever booster vaccination. These receptors all stem from a man in his thirties or forties who received the YFV17D yellow fever vaccine. Each CDR3 is given with its conserved first and last residue. A D gene is named only where the DNA matches it firmly. Expanded clones get a size class; other rows say once, few or many, or leave the size out.

>-|TRBJ2-1|TRBV24-1|-
CATSDLTRNNEQFF
TGTGCCACCAGTGATTTAACGCGGAACAATGAGCAGTTCTTC
>few|TRBJ1-6|TRBV9|-
CASSVNSGHNSPLHF
TGTGCCAGCAGCGTAAACAGCGGCCATAATTCACCCCTCCACTTT
>few|TRBJ1-2|TRBV6-1|-
CASTITGGINGYTF
TGTGCCAGCACCATTACAGGTGGTATTAATGGCTACACCTTC
>many|TRBJ1-3|TRBV12-3/TRBV12-4|-
CASSPLGNTIYF
TGTGCCAGCAGCCCTCTGGGAAACACCATATATTTT
>few|TRBJ2-7|TRBV10-3|TRBD2
CAISGGLAGGYEQYF
TGTGCCATCAGCGGGGGACTAGCGGGAGGTTACGAGCAGTACTTC
>few|TRBJ2-7|TRBV27|TRBD1
CATSGTGLREQYF
TGTGCCACCTCAGGGACAGGGCTTAGAGAGCAGTACTTC
>-|TRBJ2-5|TRBV6-5|TRBD2
CASSYGRGLAGQETQYF
TGTGCCAGCAGTTACGGGCGGGGGCTAGCGGGACAAGAGACCCAGTACTTC
>-|TRBJ1-1|TRBV7-9|-
CASSTWLGPGEAFF
TGTGCCAGCAGCACCTGGTTGGGCCCGGGGGAAGCTTTCTTT
>many|TRBJ2-3|TRBV7-2|-
CASSISTDTQYF
TGTGCCAGCAGCATAAGCACAGATACGCAGTATTTT
>few|TRBJ2-7|TRBV18|-
CASAGGSSYEQYF
TGTGCCAGCGCCGGGGGTAGCTCCTACGAGCAGTACTTC
>-|TRBJ2-7|TRBV7-2|TRBD2
CASSPELAGGNEQYF
TGTGCCAGCAGCCCCGAGCTAGCGGGAGGTAACGAGCAGTACTTC
>few|TRBJ2-7|TRBV30|-
CACLTGTLYEQYF
TGTGCCTGTCTTACCGGGACCCTCTACGAGCAGTACTTC
>many|TRBJ2-2|TRBV29-1|-
CSVGSSANTGELFF
TGCAGCGTTGGGTCGTCTGCGAACACCGGGGAGCTGTTTTTT
>-|TRBJ1-1|TRBV29-1|-
CSVPDVGPGTEAFF
TGCAGCGTCCCCGACGTGGGGCCGGGCACTGAAGCTTTCTTT
>few|TRBJ2-7|TRBV4-3|TRBD2
CASSQGLAHEQYF
TGCGCCAGCAGCCAGGGACTAGCCCACGAGCAGTACTTC
>-|TRBJ2-5|TRBV12-3/TRBV12-4|TRBD1
CASSEGQGQETQYF
TGTGCCAGCAGTGAGGGACAGGGCCAAGAGACCCAGTACTTC
>few|TRBJ2-1|TRBV7-2|TRBD2
CASTAGASSYNEQFF
TGTGCCTCCACCGCGGGAGCAAGCTCCTACAATGAGCAGTTCTTC
>few|TRBJ1-6|TRBV7-9|-
CASSLDSAGAELHF
TGTGCCAGCAGCTTAGATTCCGCCGGGGCTGAACTCCACTTT
>-|TRBJ2-2|TRBV12-3/TRBV12-4|-
CASTRSSGELFF
TGTGCCAGCACCCGTAGCTCCGGGGAGCTGTTTTTT
>few|TRBJ1-1|TRBV18|-
CASSPLVNTEAFF
TGTGCCAGCTCACCTTTGGTGAACACTGAAGCTTTCTTT
>-|TRBJ2-7|TRBV20-1|-
CSATDGDYEQYF
TGCAGTGCTACGGACGGAGACTACGAGCAGTACTTC
>-|TRBJ2-4|TRBV6-5|-
CASSYSPRENIQYF
TGTGCCAGCAGTTACTCTCCCAGAGAAAACATTCAGTACTTC
>many|TRBJ1-4|TRBV27|TRBD1
CASSPPGQLNEKLFF
TGTGCCAGCAGTCCCCCGGGACAGCTTAATGAAAAACTGTTTTTT
>few|TRBJ2-1|TRBV18|-
CASSPLRASYNEQFF
TGTGCCAGCTCACCACTGAGGGCCTCCTACAATGAGCAGTTCTTC
>many|TRBJ2-1|TRBV7-2|TRBD2
CASRKSSGREDEQFF
TGTGCCAGCAGAAAATCTAGCGGGAGGGAAGATGAGCAGTTCTTC
>-|TRBJ1-5|TRBV28|-
CASRETRGAQPQHF
TGTGCCAGCAGAGAGACAAGGGGGGCGCAGCCCCAGCATTTT
>few|TRBJ2-6|TRBV5-1|TRBD1
CASSLGTGGFVLTF
TGCGCCAGCAGCTTGGGGACAGGGGGATTCGTCCTGACTTTC
>-|TRBJ2-3|TRBV20-1|-
CSARGQFSTDTQYF
TGCAGTGCGCGGGGACAGTTCAGCACAGATACGCAGTATTTT
>-|TRBJ2-7|TRBV29-1|TRBD2
CSATPSIGTKQQYF
TGCAGCGCCACCCCGAGTATCGGGACTAAACAGCAGTACTTC
>-|TRBJ2-2|TRBV20-1|-
CSARLFGPSTGELFF
TGCAGTGCTAGGCTCTTCGGCCCCAGCACCGGGGAGCTGTTTTTT
>few|TRBJ2-2|TRBV4-3|-
CASSQAAGSGELFF
TGCGCCAGCAGCCAAGCCGCGGGTTCCGGGGAGCTGTTTTTT
>many|TRBJ1-5|TRBV20-1|TRBD1
CSAREARDRLYNQPQHF
TGCAGTGCTAGAGAAGCCCGGGACAGGCTTTACAATCAGCCCCAGCATTTT